Listed below are T cell receptor beta chains from one sample, sequenced in a study of OX40 agonist ivuxolimab in advanced cancers. The data were produced by immunoSEQ multiplex PCR, yet TCRdb's version contains in-frame clones alone and is incomplete. Counted here are roughly 51,000 clones, roughly 86% occurring once; the ten biggest clones make up over 8.5%. The source was CD4+ or CD8+ T cells sorted from blood, collected in a trial of the OX40 agonist ivuxolimab. Every receptor here comes from an adult with an advanced solid tumor such as melanoma, head and neck, liver or kidney cancer. Each CDR3 is given with its conserved first and last residue. The D gene is left open where the match is weak. The size entry is marked missing in some rows and otherwise reads once, few, many or a size class.

v_call	d_call	j_call	clone_size	cdr3_nt	cdr3_aa
TRBV5-1	-	TRBJ2-1	-	TGCGCCAGCAGCCCTGCGGCGGACAATGAGCAGTTCTTC	CASSPAADNEQFF
TRBV5-4	TRBD2	TRBJ2-1	-	TGTGCCAGCAGCGGCCCGGAGGGACTAGTTCAGTTCTTC	CASSGPEGLVQFF
TRBV7-9	-	TRBJ2-7	-	TGTGCCAGCAGCCTCGCCGGGGAGCAGTACTTC	CASSLAGEQYF
TRBV29-1	-	TRBJ2-1	-	TGCAGCGTTGCAGCTCGCCCGGGTGAGCAGTTCTTC	CSVAARPGEQFF
TRBV5-4	-	TRBJ1-4	-	TGTGCCAGCAGCTCCCCGGAGACTAATGAAAAACTGTTTTTT	CASSSPETNEKLFF
TRBV27	-	TRBJ2-1	once	TGTGCCAGCAGTTTATCTGGGGTTTACAATGAGCAGTTCTTC	CASSLSGVYNEQFF
TRBV11-2	-	TRBJ2-3	-	TGTGCCAGCAGCCCTCCCCCGGGAGCCATGGATACGCAGTATTTT	CASSPPPGAMDTQYF
TRBV28	TRBD1	TRBJ2-1	-	TGTGCCAGCAGTTCCGAATCGGGACAGGACCCCTACAATGAGCAGTTCTTC	CASSSESGQDPYNEQFF
TRBV11-2	TRBD1	TRBJ1-1	-	TGTGCCAGCAGCCTGGTGGGGGAGACAGGGGAAGCTTTCTTT	CASSLVGETGEAFF
TRBV28	-	TRBJ1-1	-	TGTGCCAGCAGTCCCACCATCGGCCAGGGCACTGAAGCTTTCTTT	CASSPTIGQGTEAFF
TRBV9	-	TRBJ2-1	-	TGTGCCAGCAGCGTAGGGCGGGGATCCTTAAATGAGCAGTTCTTC	CASSVGRGSLNEQFF
TRBV6-8	-	TRBJ2-6	-	TGTGCCAGCAGTTATGCGCTTATATCCTCTGGGGCCAACGTCCTGACTTTC	CASSYALISSGANVLTF
TRBV15	-	TRBJ2-2	-	TGTGCCACCAGGGCGACTGCGGAGTTTTACACCGGGGAGCTGTTTTTT	CATRATAEFYTGELFF
TRBV28	-	TRBJ1-2	once	TGTGCCAGCAGTTTACCAGCTAACTATGGCTACACCTTC	CASSLPANYGYTF
TRBV11-3	-	TRBJ2-3	-	TGTGCCAGCAGCCCACGTGGCACAGATACGCAGTATTTT	CASSPRGTDTQYF
TRBV7-3	TRBD1	TRBJ1-2	-	TGTGCCAGCAGCCCCGGGACAGAGTTCTATGGCTACACCTTC	CASSPGTEFYGYTF
TRBV28	-	TRBJ1-2	-	TGTGCCAGTGCAGCCCCGGGACGAAGCTATGGCTACACCTTC	CASAAPGRSYGYTF
TRBV7-6	-	TRBJ2-1	-	TGTGCCAGCAGCTCCCCTAACAATGAGCAGTTCTTC	CASSSPNNEQFF
TRBV5-4	TRBD2	TRBJ2-3	few	TGTGCCAGCAGCCTGGGAGCGGGGGGGACGTCAGATACGCAGTATTTT	CASSLGAGGTSDTQYF
TRBV5-1	-	TRBJ1-1	-	TGCGCCAGCAGCTTGATTTCAACCATGAACACTGAAGCTTTCTTT	CASSLISTMNTEAFF
TRBV4-2	-	TRBJ1-1	-	TGTGCCAGCAGCCAACAGCGAGATGAAGCTTTCTTT	CASSQQRDEAFF
TRBV6-1	TRBD2	TRBJ2-1	few	TGTGCCAGCAGTGAGACTAGCGGGGGGTACAATGAGCAGTTCTTC	CASSETSGGYNEQFF
TRBV14	TRBD2	TRBJ2-1	-	TGTGCCAGCAGCCAAGCCCTTGGGACTAGGGCCTACAATGAGCAGTTCTTC	CASSQALGTRAYNEQFF
TRBV19	TRBD2	TRBJ2-1	-	TGTGCCAGTAGTCCTGGGACTATTTCCTACAATGAGCAGTTCTTC	CASSPGTISYNEQFF
TRBV30	TRBD2	TRBJ2-7	-	TGTGCCTGGAAAGAAGCGGGTGGCGGGGGATACTCCTACGAGCAGTACTTC	CAWKEAGGGGYSYEQYF
TRBV13	-	TRBJ2-3	-	TGTGCCAGCAGCAAGGGACGGATCTCCACAGATACGCAGTATTTT	CASSKGRISTDTQYF
TRBV19	-	TRBJ2-2	-	TGTGCCAGTAGTTGGGGGGCGACGAACACCGGGGAGCTGTTTTTT	CASSWGATNTGELFF
TRBV4-3	TRBD1	TRBJ2-5	-	TGCGCCAGCAGCCAAGGGACAGGTTTGGAGACCCAGTACTTC	CASSQGTGLETQYF
TRBV2	-	TRBJ1-2	-	TGTGCCAGCAGTAGTAACAGGGCGCCTGGGAGCTATGGCTACACCTTC	CASSSNRAPGSYGYTF
TRBV19	-	TRBJ2-1	-	TGTGCCAGTAGTATGACAAACAATGAGCAGTTCTTC	CASSMTNNEQFF
TRBV11-2	-	TRBJ1-3	few	TGTGCCAGCAGCTTGGGACCCAACTCTGGAAACACCATATATTTT	CASSLGPNSGNTIYF
TRBV2	-	TRBJ1-2	few	TGTGCCAGCAGGGGGGATGACTATGGCTACACCTTC	CASRGDDYGYTF
TRBV4-1	-	TRBJ1-1	-	TGCGCCAGCCGGGCGGATACTGAAGCTTTCTTT	CASRADTEAFF
TRBV21-1	-	TRBJ2-3	once	TGTGCCAGCGCAACCGGGACAGGGTTCGTCACAGATACGCAGTATTTT	CASATGTGFVTDTQYF